A single sample gave rise to the 32 T cell receptor beta chains below, sequenced in a study of regulatory T cells in long-lasting Graves disease. The time point was: newly diagnosed GD, antithyroid drugs for less than 3 months. RNA from PBMCs was the source of the TCR library. To make TCR beta libraries, researchers used iRepertoire HTBI primers and Arm-PCR of CDR3 regions. One entry per CDR3 protein, called by TCRdb with MiXCR from the multiplex PCR reads. This sample carries over 500,000 distinct CDR3 sequences, 16% of them seen once, and the ten largest clones take about 11%. These data also featured in a second study, about T cells in Graves' hyperthyroidism and ophthalmopathy.

The sequencing here drew on peripheral blood mononuclear cells (PBMCs), taken at new diagnosis, from a patient treated with antithyroid drugs. The receptors stem from a man aged 18-30 years with Graves disease.

The chain carries TRBV20-1 and TRBJ1-2, with 7 bases fitting TRBD1. The CDR3 totals 11 residues. Germline assignment: CDR1 DFQATT and CDR2 SNEGSKA (reference sequence). J lost 8 bases, V lost 8 bases, and 8 bases had no gene match. The CDR3 loop is CSKLQGVGYTF. The CDR3 DNA is TGCAGTAAGCTTCAGGGGGTAGGCTACACCTTC.

The chain links TRBV6-1 to TRBJ1-4, with a weak D call TRBD1 (5 bases). The germline V and J ends were trimmed by 7 bases and 8 bases, with 11 bases remaining between them. This CDR3 has 12 residues. Germline CDR1 MNHNS, CDR2 SASEGT. This CDR3 reads CASTGVGEKLFF. The CDR3 DNA follows: TGTGCCAGCACGGGGGTTGGCGAAAAACTGTTTTTT.

The genes are TRBV5-1 and TRBJ1-2; D perhaps matches TRBD1 (6 bases). This CDR3 is 14 amino acids long. V lost 4 bases and J 4 bases, leaving 14 bases between the germline ends. Germline-derived CDR1 and CDR2 are SGHRS and YFSETQ. This CDR3 reads CASSRDTGSYGYTF. The CDR3 DNA is TGCGCCAGCAGCCGGGACACGGGATCCTATGGCTACACCTTC. The full variable domain, rest sourced from reference TRBV5-1 and TRBJ1-2, is KAGVTQTPRYLIKTRGQQVTLSCSPISGHRSVSWYQQTPGQGLQFLFEYFSETQRNKGNFPGRFSGRQFSNSRSEMNVSTLELGDSALYLCASSRDTGSYGYTFGSGTRLTVV.

V and J are TRBV18 and TRBJ2-7; 13 bases are shared with TRBD2. The CDR3 runs to 15 residues. Germline CDR1 KGHSH, CDR2 LQKENI. The V and J ends lost 3 bases and 2 bases, in that order; junction bases with no gene match: 1. DNA for the CDR3: TGTGCCAGCTCACCGACTAGCGGGGGGACCTACGAGCAGTACTTC. It codes for CASSPTSGGTYEQYF.

On this clonotype: One base away lies a much larger clone, so this may be a sequencing read error. J is TRBJ2-1 and V is TRBV28; 10 nucleotides align to TRBD2. Germline CDR1 reads MDHEN; CDR2 reads SYDVKM. The CDR3 sequence is 17 residues long. V dropped 5 bases and J dropped 5; count of bases not matched to a gene: 12. The CDR3 region is CASSPLAGGSSHNEQFF. The CDR3 nucleotides are TGTGCCAGCAGTCCTTTAGCGGGAGGCTCGTCCCACAATGAGCAGTTCTTC.

This clonotype was observed many times. The J gene is TRBJ2-1, the V gene TRBV5-1; TRBD2 matches 9 bases. Germline assignment: CDR1 SGHRS and CDR2 YFSETQ. The CDR3 has 15 amino acids. V dropped 4 bases and J dropped 8; count of bases not matched to a gene: 10. DNA for the CDR3: TGCGCCAGCAGCCCCGCCGGCGGGAGGGAATATGAGCAGTTCTTC. It yields the protein CASSPAGGREYEQFF.

This clonotype was recorded at least ten times. The chain carries TRBV9 and TRBJ1-2; unclear D gene. This CDR3 region has 15 residues. Germline-derived CDR1 and CDR2 are SGDLS and YYNGEE. The V and J ends lost 3 bases and 7 bases respectively, with 19 bases between them. Here the CDR3 DNA reads TGTGCCAGCAGCGCCCGCGGGGATCCCCTATCTGGCTACACCTTC. Its protein is CASSARGDPLSGYTF.

Only a few counts were recorded for this clonotype. This chain connects TRBV5-1 to TRBJ1-1; TRBD1 is a possible D gene (5 bases). The CDR3 totals 12 residues. The germline CDR1 and CDR2 sequences are SGHRS and YFSETQ. V was pared by 5 bases and J by 5 bases, with 10 bases between. CDR3 in amino acids: CASRGGETEAFF. CDR3 nucleotide sequence: TGCGCCAGCAGGGGGGGTGAGACTGAAGCTTTCTTT.

This clonotype has ten or more counts. CDR3 protein: CASSPPGRGRYEQYF. For the CDR3, the DNA is TGTGCCAGCAGTCCACCCGGCAGGGGGCGTTACGAGCAGTACTTC. The chain uses TRBV12-3 or TRBV12-4 and TRBJ2-7, with 8 bases identical to TRBD1. This CDR3 is 15 amino acids long. The junction had 10 bases not matched to a gene; V was cut back by 5 bases and J by 4 bases.

This clonotype occurred many times. The chain's CDR3 is CASRNKASTDTQYF. The CDR3 DNA is TGTGCCAGCAGGAACAAAGCGAGCACAGATACGCAGTATTTT. The chain employs TRBV27 and TRBJ2-3, with D unclear. CDR1 and CDR2 (germline): MNHEY, SMNVEV (reference sequence). The CDR3 contains 14 residues. V was cut by 6 bases and J by 0 bases, with 10 bases left in between.

This clonotype was recorded at least ten times. The chain employs TRBV20-1 and TRBJ2-5; D is ambiguous. The V end lost 6 bases, the J end lost 5 bases, and 16 bases lay between the germline ends. From germline, CDR1 is DFQATT and CDR2 SNEGSKA (reference sequence). This CDR3 has 13 residues. The CDR3 nucleotides read TGCAGTGCAAGGCGGACGGCGAGGGAGACCCAGTACTTC. Its translation is CSARRTARETQYF.

The chain couples TRBV6-9 to TRBJ1-5, with D maybe TRBD1 (5 bases). V shed 4 bases and J shed 5 bases, with 12 bases lying between them. The CDR3 totals 14 residues. The germline V gene encodes CDR1 MNHGY and CDR2 SVAAGI. CDR3 sequence reads: CASSSPQGDQPQHF. CDR3 nucleotide sequence: TGTGCCAGCAGTTCACCCCAGGGCGATCAGCCCCAGCATTTT.

J is TRBJ2-3 and V is TRBV3-1; 12 positions agree with TRBD2. The V gene's germline CDR1 is LGHDT and CDR2 YNNKEL (reference sequence). This CDR3 spans 15 amino acids. Trimming took 4 bases from V and 5 from J; bases not matched to a gene: 4. The CDR3: CASSREGLAGDTQYF. CDR3 nucleotides: TGTGCCAGCAGCCGAGAGGGACTAGCGGGAGATACGCAGTATTTT.

The rearrangement joins TRBV29-1 to TRBJ2-7, with 9 bases that match TRBD1. Per germline, CDR1 SQVTM and CDR2 ANQGSEA. V dropped 0 bases and J dropped 3; count of bases not matched to a gene: 0. CDR3 size: 13 residues. In DNA, the CDR3 is TGCAGCGTTGAAGAGGGACAGGGCTACGAGCAGTACTTC. Its protein is CSVEEGQGYEQYF.

The table lists this clonotype with a few counts. The rearrangement links TRBV5-6 to TRBJ1-5, with 7 bases identical to TRBD1. V lost 3 bases and J lost 4; bases outside the gene matches: 4. Germline CDR1 and CDR2: SGHDT and YYEEEE. The CDR3 covers 14 residues. The CDR3 DNA is TGTGCCAGCAGCTGGGGACAGAAAAATCAGCCCCAGCATTTT. Protein product: CASSWGQKNQPQHF.

This clonotype occurred a few times. The gene calls are TRBV10-3 and TRBJ1-1; a possible D gene is TRBD1 (5 bases). This CDR3 has 13 amino acids. The V end was cut by 11 bases, the J end by 0 bases, with 13 bases between. Germline CDR1 and CDR2: ENHRY and SYGVKD. The CDR3 loop reads CAAGGGMNTEAFF. DNA of the CDR3: TGTGCCGCCGGGGGGGGGATGAACACTGAAGCTTTCTTT.

There are a few counts of this clonotype. The chain combines TRBV7-9 with TRBJ2-4; the D gene is possibly TRBD1 (6 bases). V was clipped by 2 bases and J by 3 bases, with 17 bases between them. CDR1 and CDR2 (germline): SEHNR, FQNEAQ (reference sequence). The CDR3 extends over 17 amino acids. The CDR3: CASSLSQGRGGKNIQYF. The DNA for the CDR3 is TGTGCCAGCAGCTTAAGTCAGGGCAGAGGGGGCAAAAACATTCAGTACTTC.

This clonotype was found a few times. The chain is built from TRBV7-2 and TRBJ2-7; no clear D gene. Germline V lookup: CDR1 SGHTA, CDR2 FQGNSA. V was shortened by 5 bases and J by 6 bases, with 11 bases between the two germline ends. CDR3 length: 12 residues. CDR3 DNA sequence: TGTGCCAGCAGCCGTCGGCGCACCGAGCAGTACTTC. Encoded protein: CASSRRRTEQYF.

This clonotype has at least ten counts. The gene calls are TRBV6-5 and TRBJ2-1; TRBD2 matches 7 bases. Germline loops: CDR1 MNHEY, CDR2 SVGAGI. V lost 1 base and J lost 8; bases outside the gene matches: 8. This CDR3 is built from 15 residues. CDR3 sequence reads: CASSYWRESRDEQFF. The CDR3 DNA reads TGTGCCAGCAGTTACTGGCGGGAGTCACGCGATGAGCAGTTCTTC.

Many counts were recorded for this clonotype. The CDR3 here is CASSLGRPSSYEQYF. CDR3 nucleotides: TGTGCCAGCAGCCTAGGACGCCCGAGCTCCTACGAGCAGTACTTC. The chain uses TRBV7-2 and TRBJ2-7; D call uncertain. Per germline, CDR1 SGHTA and CDR2 FQGNSA. Trimming removed 5 bases at V and 0 bases at J, with 14 bases between. The CDR3 consists of 15 residues.

Details on this clonotype: This clone may be a read error of a much larger clone one base away. This chain uses TRBV6-2 or TRBV6-3 with TRBJ2-1, with 10 bases identical to TRBD2. Trimming at V came to 2 bases and at J to 3 bases, leaving 16 bases not matched to a gene. Germline V gene lookup returns CDR1 MNHEY and CDR2 SVGEGT. This CDR3 spans 20 amino acids. As DNA, the CDR3 is TGTGCCAGCAGTTACGACACACGAAAAGAACTAGCGGGAAACTACAATGAGCAGTTCTTC. Translated: CASSYDTRKELAGNYNEQFF.

This clonotype appeared many times. This chain links TRBV7-9 with TRBJ2-7; D is perhaps TRBD1 or TRBD2 (5 bases each). Germline V CDR1 and CDR2: SEHNR, FQNEAQ (reference sequence). The germline V and J ends were trimmed by 5 bases and 4 bases, with 12 bases remaining between them. There are 13 residues in the CDR3. CDR3 DNA sequence: TGTGCCAGCAGCGCAGGGACCCAATACGAGCAGTACTTC. This translates into CASSAGTQYEQYF.

The V call is TRBV12-3 or TRBV12-4, the J call TRBJ2-5; 8 bases agree with TRBD2. The CDR3 spans 15 residues. J gave up 4 bases and V 6 bases, and 10 bases lay outside the gene matches. The CDR3 sequence: CASSPTGGAGETQYF. CDR3 in DNA: TGTGCCAGCAGCCCGACCGGGGGGGCTGGAGAGACCCAGTACTTC.

This clonotype was counted a few times. The gene calls are TRBV19 and TRBJ2-7; 7 positions agree with TRBD1. The germline gives CDR1 LNHDA, CDR2 SQIVND (reference sequence). CDR3 size: 15 residues. Trimming cost V 1 base and J 2 bases; bases outside gene matches: 5. The CDR3 loop reads CASSIAQGLAYEQYF. The CDR3 DNA sequence: TGTGCCAGTAGTATAGCACAGGGGTTAGCCTACGAGCAGTACTTC.

The chain couples TRBV4-1 to TRBJ2-7; D is unclear. This CDR3 contains 16 residues. Trimming took off 0 bases at V and 0 bases at J, with 12 bases between the two ends. From germline, CDR1 is MGHRA and CDR2 YSYEKL. CDR3 amino acids: CASSQESLGHSYEQYF. The CDR3 DNA follows: TGCGCCAGCAGCCAAGAATCTCTGGGTCACTCCTACGAGCAGTACTTC.

This clonotype was found many times. V gene TRBV12-3 or TRBV12-4 combines with J gene TRBJ2-3; D unclear. This CDR3 spans 14 amino acids. V was shortened by 8 bases and J by 0 bases, with 12 bases between the two germline ends. The CDR3 nucleotides read TGTGCCAGCCTGGCAGTCGAAAGCACAGATACGCAGTATTTT. It is translated as CASLAVESTDTQYF.

The rearrangement uses TRBV29-1 and TRBJ2-2; D gene unclear. The CDR3 totals 12 residues. CDR1 is SQVTM and CDR2 is ANQGSEA in the germline V gene. V lost 3 bases and J lost 4, with 6 bases in between. This CDR3 reads CSVESSTGELFF. The CDR3, as DNA: TGCAGCGTTGAGAGTTCCACCGGGGAGCTGTTTTTT.

This clonotype was counted a single time. The V and J genes are TRBV7-8 and TRBJ2-7; D perhaps matches TRBD1 (5 bases). In germline, CDR1 is SGHVS, CDR2 FQNEAQ. With 6 bases removed from V and 4 bases from J, the gap between germline ends came to 10 bases. The CDR3 is made up of 12 amino acids. The CDR3 reads CASRPQGYEQYF. The DNA for the CDR3 is TGTGCCAGCAGACCTCAGGGTTACGAGCAGTACTTC.

The rearrangement uses TRBV29-1 and TRBJ1-1; TRBD1 might be the D (5 bases). Germline V gene data show CDR1 as SQVTM and CDR2 as ANQGSEA. The CDR3 runs to 13 residues. Deletions cut 5 bases from V and 11 bases from J, with 21 bases between. CDR3 DNA sequence: TGCAGCGTTTACTCCGGGACCGATATTGAGGCTTTCTTT. The encoded protein is CSVYSGTDIEAFF.

V gene TRBV2 combines with J gene TRBJ2-1; 16 positions agree with TRBD2. The trim removed 5 bases at V and 0 bases at J, leaving 4 bases unmatched. Germline lookup yields CDR1 SNHLY and CDR2 FYNNEI. This CDR3 comprises 18 residues. The CDR3 loop reads CASSRGTSGRGSYNEQFF. The CDR3 bases are TGTGCCAGCAGTCGGGGGACTAGCGGGAGGGGCTCCTACAATGAGCAGTTCTTC.

The table lists this clonotype with many counts. CDR3 sequence: CSVEGAGNYRDTQYF. As DNA, the CDR3 is TGCAGCGTTGAAGGGGCAGGGAATTATAGAGATACGCAGTATTTT. The chain joins TRBV29-1 to TRBJ2-3; D is possibly TRBD1 (5 bases). The CDR3 totals 15 residues. CDR1 and CDR2 from the germline V gene are SQVTM and ANQGSEA. Trimming took 1 base from V and 5 from J, leaving 16 bases between them.

This clonotype was seen more than once but under ten times. The chain combines TRBV12-3 or TRBV12-4 with TRBJ1-5, with unresolved D. The germline V and J ends were trimmed by 1 base and 9 bases, with 10 bases remaining between them. The CDR3 loop spans 13 amino acids. In nucleotides, the CDR3 is TGTGCCAGCAGTTTAGAGAACTCGTGGCCCCAGCATTTT. Protein product: CASSLENSWPQHF.